A single sample gave rise to the 8 T cell receptor beta chains below, sequenced in a study of blood T cell repertoires in COVID-19. Method: immunoSEQ multiplex PCR; TCRdb's copy keeps in-frame clones and lacks some. This table holds 180,000 or so clones, approximately 81% found once. Material: peripheral blood. The source of these receptors is a woman aged 80 or over with acute or convalescent COVID-19.

This chain connects TRBV4-3 to TRBJ2-1, with no clear D. The V gene lost 0 bases and the J gene lost 9 bases, with 6 bases spanning the gap. Germline V gives CDR1 LGHNA, CDR2 YSLEER. The CDR3 contains 12 residues. The CDR3 protein is CASSQDAGEQFF. The CDR3 DNA reads TGCGCCAGCAGCCAAGACGCAGGTGAGCAGTTCTTC.

The chain joins TRBV7-9 to TRBJ2-5, with D perhaps TRBD2 (6 bases). The length of the CDR3 is 17 residues. V lost 1 base and J lost 5, with 20 bases in between. Germline lookup yields CDR1 SEHNR and CDR2 FQNEAQ (reference sequence). CDR3 in amino acids: CASSLGSVVAVRETQYF. CDR3 in DNA: TGTGCCAGCAGCTTAGGGTCCGTTGTAGCGGTCCGGGAGACCCAGTACTTC.

The chain has TRBV21-1 and TRBJ2-1; no DNA check was done on the table's D call, TRBD1. TRBV21-1 is a pseudogene locus. The CDR3 runs 15 residues. Here the CDR3 DNA reads TGTGCCAGCATGACCGGGACAGGTGGTACTCTTGAGCAGTTCTTC. Protein: CASMTGTGGTLEQFF.

The rearrangement joins TRBV30 to TRBJ1-3, with TRBD1 as a possible D gene (6 bases). The V gene's germline CDR1 is GTSNPN and CDR2 SVGIG (reference sequence). The CDR3 extends over 14 amino acids. V was pared by 3 bases and J by 0 bases, with 9 bases between. As DNA, the CDR3 is TGTGCCTGGAGGGAGACAGGCTCTGGAAACACCATATATTTT. This translates into CAWRETGSGNTIYF.

The V gene is TRBV7-9, the J gene TRBJ2-1; possibly TRBD2 for D (5 bases). V was cut by 4 bases and J by 10 bases, with 26 bases left in between. The germline V gene has CDR1 SEHNR and CDR2 FQNEAQ (reference sequence). CDR3 length equals 17 residues. In nucleotides, the CDR3 is TGTGCCAGCAGCTCCGCGGTTGTCGAGGGAGCTCACGGGGAGCAGTTCTTC. This translates into CASSSAVVEGAHGEQFF.

This rearrangement joins TRBV30 to TRBJ1-5; no clear D. The V gene lost 0 bases and the J gene lost 0 bases, with 6 bases spanning the gap. Germline CDR1 is GTSNPN and CDR2 is SVGIG (reference sequence). The CDR3 sequence is 14 residues long. CDR3 residues: CAWSVLRSNQPQHF. As DNA, the CDR3 is TGTGCCTGGAGTGTACTACGTAGCAATCAGCCCCAGCATTTT.

CDR3 loop: CASRTAGGAHNEQFF. The CDR3, as DNA: TGTGCCAGCAGAACCGCAGGGGGCGCGCACAATGAGCAGTTCTTC. V gene TRBV28 combines with J gene TRBJ2-1; 8 bases agree with TRBD1. After removal of 6 bases from V and 5 bases from J, the junction contained 9 bases not matched to a gene. The CDR3 has 15 residues. The germline gives CDR1 MDHEN, CDR2 SYDVKM.

The rearrangement links TRBV19 to TRBJ2-1; 9 bases line up with TRBD1. V shed 10 bases and J 5 bases; nucleotides not matched to a gene: 12. The V gene's germline CDR1 is LNHDA and CDR2 SQIVND (reference sequence). There are 15 residues in the CDR3. CDR3 residues: CATTDPGQGDNEQFF. CDR3 in DNA: TGTGCCACCACAGATCCGGGACAGGGTGACAATGAGCAGTTCTTC.